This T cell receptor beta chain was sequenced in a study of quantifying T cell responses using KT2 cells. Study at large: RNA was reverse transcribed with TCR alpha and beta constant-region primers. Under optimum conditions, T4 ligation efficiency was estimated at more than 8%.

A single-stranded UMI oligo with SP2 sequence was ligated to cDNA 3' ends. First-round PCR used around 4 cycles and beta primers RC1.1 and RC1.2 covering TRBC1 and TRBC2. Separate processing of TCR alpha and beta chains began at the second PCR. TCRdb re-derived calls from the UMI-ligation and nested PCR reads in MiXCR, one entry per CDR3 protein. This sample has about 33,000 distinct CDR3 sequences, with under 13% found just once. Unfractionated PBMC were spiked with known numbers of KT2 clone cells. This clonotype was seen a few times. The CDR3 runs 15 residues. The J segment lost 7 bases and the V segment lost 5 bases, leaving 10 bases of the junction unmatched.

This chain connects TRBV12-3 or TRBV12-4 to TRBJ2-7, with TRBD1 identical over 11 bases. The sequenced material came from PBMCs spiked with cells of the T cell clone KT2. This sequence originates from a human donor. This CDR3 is CASSLRTGGVGEQYF. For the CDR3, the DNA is TGTGCCAGCAGTCTTAGGACAGGGGGCGTGGGGGAGCAGTACTTC.